The clone carrying this TCR beta chain has a single count. This table comes from immunoSEQ multiplex PCR, and its TCRdb copy is limited to in-frame clones, with some not included. This sample carries fewer than 300,000 clones, approximately 90% of them seen once, and the ten largest clones take around 0.91%. The data were taken from a study of blood T cell repertoires in COVID-19. There are 13 residues in the CDR3. Germline lookup yields CDR1 SGHVS and CDR2 FQNEAQ. Trimming cost V 7 bases and J 3 bases, with 12 bases left between them. The clonotype originates from a woman aged 40 to 55 who had recovered from COVID-19. The specimen sequenced was peripheral blood. The rearrangement links TRBV7-8 to TRBJ1-2; TRBD1 is a possible D gene (6 bases). The CDR3 DNA is TGTGCCAGCACCCCAGGGGCGGACTATGGCTACACCTTC. This translates into CASTPGADYGYTF.